Listed below are T cell receptor beta chains from one sample, sequenced in a study of T cell responses to AZD1222 COVID-19 vaccine. The assay was immunoSEQ multiplex PCR, and TCRdb's table has in-frame clones only and misses some. The sample yields about 98,000 clones, roughly 80% seen once. The material sequenced was peripheral blood, taken on day 0 of AZD1222 vaccination. The receptors were gathered from an adult in good health. Both conserved end residues are part of each CDR3. D genes are given only for firm matches. Clone size is stated in some rows and not others, as once, few, many or a class when expanded.

j_call clone_size v_call d_call cdr3_nt cdr3_aa
TRBJ2-1 - TRBV5-1 TRBD2 TGCGCCAGCAGCTCCCGTCGGACTAGCGGGAGTTACAATGAGCAGTTCTTC CASSSRRTSGSYNEQFF
TRBJ2-7 - TRBV7-9 - TGTGCCAGCAGCTCCACCGACCGTACAGCAGGGCAGTACTTC CASSSTDRTAGQYF
TRBJ1-2 few TRBV4-1 - TGCGCCAGCAGCCCAGGATTGGGGGACGGCTACACCTTC CASSPGLGDGYTF
TRBJ1-2 few TRBV2 - TGTGCCAGCAGTGAAACGGCAGGATCCTATGGCTACACCTTC CASSETAGSYGYTF
TRBJ1-6 once TRBV9 - TGTGCCAGCAGCGTAGGTCCGAGCTCCTATAATTCACCCCTCCACTTT CASSVGPSSYNSPLHF
TRBJ1-3 - TRBV19 - TGTGCCAGTAGTACCCGGGGTAGTGGAAACACCATATATTTT CASSTRGSGNTIYF
TRBJ2-5 - TRBV6-2/TRBV6-3 TRBD1 TGTGCCAGCAGTGGCAGGACAGGCCCGATGCGTGAGACCCAGTACTTC CASSGRTGPMRETQYF
TRBJ1-5 - TRBV5-8 - TGTGCCAGCAGCTTGAGACAGCCCCAGCATTTT CASSLRQPQHF
TRBJ2-1 - TRBV11-3 TRBD1 TGTGCCAGCAGGGAGAACTCGGGACAGGGGGCGCGGGAGCAGTTCTTC CASRENSGQGAREQFF
TRBJ2-1 - TRBV20-1 - TGCAGTGCTAGTTTGGGGCGATACAATGAGCAGTTCTTC CSASLGRYNEQFF